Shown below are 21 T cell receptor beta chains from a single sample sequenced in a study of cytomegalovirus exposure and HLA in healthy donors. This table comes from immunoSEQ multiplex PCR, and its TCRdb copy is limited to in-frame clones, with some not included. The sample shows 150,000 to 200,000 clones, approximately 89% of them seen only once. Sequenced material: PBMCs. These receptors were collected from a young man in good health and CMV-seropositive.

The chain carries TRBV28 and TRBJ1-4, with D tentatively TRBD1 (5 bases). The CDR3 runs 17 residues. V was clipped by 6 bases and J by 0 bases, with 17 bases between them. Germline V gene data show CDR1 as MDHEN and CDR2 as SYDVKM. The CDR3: CASSPAEGLATNEKLFF. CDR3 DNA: TGTGCCAGCAGCCCCGCCGAGGGACTTGCAACTAATGAAAAACTGTTTTTT.

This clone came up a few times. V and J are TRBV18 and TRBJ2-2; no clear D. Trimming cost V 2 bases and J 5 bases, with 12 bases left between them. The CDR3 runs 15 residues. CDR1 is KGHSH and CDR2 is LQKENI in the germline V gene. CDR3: CASSPGGPRTGELFF. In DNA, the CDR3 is TGTGCCAGCTCACCAGGTGGCCCAAGAACCGGGGAGCTGTTTTTT.

CDR3 sequence reads: CASRPVGQGTETQYF. The CDR3 coding sequence is TGTGCCAGCAGACCTGTGGGACAGGGGACCGAGACCCAGTACTTC. The J gene is TRBJ2-5, the V gene TRBV5-6; 10 bases are shared with TRBD1. CDR3 length equals 15 residues. J was trimmed by 5 bases and V by 5 bases; bases with no gene match: 9. Germline assignment: CDR1 SGHDT and CDR2 YYEEEE.

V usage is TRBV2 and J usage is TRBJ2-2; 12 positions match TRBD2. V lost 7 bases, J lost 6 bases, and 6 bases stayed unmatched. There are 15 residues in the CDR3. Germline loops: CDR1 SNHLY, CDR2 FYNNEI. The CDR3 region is CASKNGLAGSGELFF. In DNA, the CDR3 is TGTGCCAGCAAAAACGGACTAGCGGGGTCCGGGGAGCTGTTTTTT. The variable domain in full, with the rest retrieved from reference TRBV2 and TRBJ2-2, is EPEVTQTPSHQVTQMGQEVILRCVPISNHLYFYWYRQILGQKVEFLVSFYNNEISEKSEIFDDQFSVERPDGSNFTLKIRSTKLEDSAMYFCASKNGLAGSGELFFGEGSRLTVL.

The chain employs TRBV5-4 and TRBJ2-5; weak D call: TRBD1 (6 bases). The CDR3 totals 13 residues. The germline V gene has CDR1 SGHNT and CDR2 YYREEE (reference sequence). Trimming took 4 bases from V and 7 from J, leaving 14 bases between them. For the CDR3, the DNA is TGTGCCAGCAGCCTTGCAGGGGAAGGGACCCAGTACTTC. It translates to CASSLAGEGTQYF.

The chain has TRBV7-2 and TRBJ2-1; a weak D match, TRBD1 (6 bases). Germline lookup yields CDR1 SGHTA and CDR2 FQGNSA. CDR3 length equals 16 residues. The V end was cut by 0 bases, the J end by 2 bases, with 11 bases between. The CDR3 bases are TGTGCCAGCAGCTTAGCGAGTCAGGGGACCTACAATGAGCAGTTCTTC. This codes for CASSLASQGTYNEQFF. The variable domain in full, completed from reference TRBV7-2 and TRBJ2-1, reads GAGVSQSPSNKVTEKGKDVELRCDPISGHTALYWYRQSLGQGLEFLIYFQGNSAPDKSGLPSDRFSAERTGGSVSTLTIQRTQQEDSAVYLCASSLASQGTYNEQFFGPGTRLTVL.

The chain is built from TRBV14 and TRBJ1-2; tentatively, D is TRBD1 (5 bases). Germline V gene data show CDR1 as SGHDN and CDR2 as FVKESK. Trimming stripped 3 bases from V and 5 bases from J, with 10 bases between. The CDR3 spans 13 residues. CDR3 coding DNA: TGTGCCAGCAGCCATGCGCGGGGGTATGGCTACACCTTC. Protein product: CASSHARGYGYTF.

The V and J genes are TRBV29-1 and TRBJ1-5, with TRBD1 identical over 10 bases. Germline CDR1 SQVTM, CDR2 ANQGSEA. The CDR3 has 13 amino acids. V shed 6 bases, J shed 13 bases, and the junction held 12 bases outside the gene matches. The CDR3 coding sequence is TGCAGCGTCGCCGGGACAGGGGACTACGTACAGCATTTT. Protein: CSVAGTGDYVQHF.

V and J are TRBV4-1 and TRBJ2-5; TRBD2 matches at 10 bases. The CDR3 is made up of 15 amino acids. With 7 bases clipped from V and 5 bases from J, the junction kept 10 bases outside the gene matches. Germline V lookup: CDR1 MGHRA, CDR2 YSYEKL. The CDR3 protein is CASKLSSGGLETQYF. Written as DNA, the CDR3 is TGCGCCAGCAAACTTTCTAGCGGGGGTCTCGAGACCCAGTACTTC.

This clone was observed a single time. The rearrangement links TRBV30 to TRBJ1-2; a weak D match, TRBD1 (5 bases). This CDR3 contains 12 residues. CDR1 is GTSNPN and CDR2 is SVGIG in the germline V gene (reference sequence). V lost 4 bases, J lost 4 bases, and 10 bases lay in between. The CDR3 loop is CAWTPGLYGYTF. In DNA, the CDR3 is TGTGCCTGGACCCCGGGACTCTATGGCTACACCTTC.

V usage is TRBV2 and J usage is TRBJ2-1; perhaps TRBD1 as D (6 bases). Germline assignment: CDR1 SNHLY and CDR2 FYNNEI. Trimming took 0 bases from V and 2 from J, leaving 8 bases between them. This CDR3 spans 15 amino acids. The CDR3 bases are TGTGCCAGCAGTGAAGCACAGGGAGCCTACAATGAGCAGTTCTTC. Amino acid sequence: CASSEAQGAYNEQFF.

CDR3 protein: CASSEAGSREAFF. As DNA, the CDR3 is TGTGCCAGCAGTGAAGCGGGTTCGAGGGAAGCTTTCTTT. The rearrangement joins TRBV6-1 to TRBJ1-1, with D unclear. V dropped 0 bases and J dropped 8 bases, with 10 bases sitting between them. The length of the CDR3 is 13 residues. CDR1 and CDR2 from the germline V gene are MNHNS and SASEGT.

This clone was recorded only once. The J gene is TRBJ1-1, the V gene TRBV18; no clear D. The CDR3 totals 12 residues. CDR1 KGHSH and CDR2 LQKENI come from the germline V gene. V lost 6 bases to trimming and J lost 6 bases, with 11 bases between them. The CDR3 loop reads CASSAQTAEAFF. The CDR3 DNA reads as TGTGCCAGCTCGGCTCAGACTGCTGAAGCTTTCTTT.

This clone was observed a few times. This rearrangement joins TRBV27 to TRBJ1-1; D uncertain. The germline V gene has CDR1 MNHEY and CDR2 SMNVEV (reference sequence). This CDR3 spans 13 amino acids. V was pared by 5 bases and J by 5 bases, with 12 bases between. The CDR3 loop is CASSPSTGTEAFF. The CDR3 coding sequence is TGTGCCAGCAGTCCCTCGACGGGTACTGAAGCTTTCTTT.

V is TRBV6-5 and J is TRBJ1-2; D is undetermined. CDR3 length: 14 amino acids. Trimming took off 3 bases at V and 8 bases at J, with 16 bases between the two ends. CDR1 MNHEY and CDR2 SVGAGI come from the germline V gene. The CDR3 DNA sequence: TGTGCCAGCAGTTATCGTAGCGCGAACTGGGGCTACACCTTC. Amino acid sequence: CASSYRSANWGYTF.

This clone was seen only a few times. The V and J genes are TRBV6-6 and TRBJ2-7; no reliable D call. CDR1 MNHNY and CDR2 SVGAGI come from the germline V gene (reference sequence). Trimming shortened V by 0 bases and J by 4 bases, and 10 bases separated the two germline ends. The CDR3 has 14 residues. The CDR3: CASSYSRELYEQYF. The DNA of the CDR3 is TGTGCCAGCAGTTACTCTCGAGAGCTATACGAGCAGTACTTC.

As DNA, the CDR3 is TGTGCCAGCAGCACCACAGGGGGCAACACTGAAGCTTTCTTT. It is translated as CASSTTGGNTEAFF. The gene calls are TRBV9 and TRBJ1-1; 9 bases agree with TRBD1. The CDR3 is 14 residues long. V lost 4 bases to trimming and J lost 2 bases; unmatched junction nucleotides: 3. CDR1 is SGDLS and CDR2 is YYNGEE in the germline V gene.

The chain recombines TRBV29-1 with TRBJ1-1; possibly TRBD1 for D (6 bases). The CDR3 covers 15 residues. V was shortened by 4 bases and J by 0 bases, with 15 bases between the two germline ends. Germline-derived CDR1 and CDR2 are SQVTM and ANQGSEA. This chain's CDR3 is CSVGRVTGLNTEAFF. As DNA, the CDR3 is TGCAGCGTTGGAAGGGTGACAGGCCTGAACACTGAAGCTTTCTTT. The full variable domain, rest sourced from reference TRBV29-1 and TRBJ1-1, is SAVISQKPSRDICQRGTSLTIQCQVDSQVTMMFWYRQQPGQSLTLIATANQGSEATYESGFVIDKFPISRPNLTFSTLTVSNMSPEDSSIYLCSVGRVTGLNTEAFFGQGTRLTVV.

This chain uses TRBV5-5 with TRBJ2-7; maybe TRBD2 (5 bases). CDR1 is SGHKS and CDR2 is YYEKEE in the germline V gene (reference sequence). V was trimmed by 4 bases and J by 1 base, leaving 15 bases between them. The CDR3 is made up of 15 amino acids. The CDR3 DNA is TGTGCCAGCAGCCGAGGGATGGAGTTATCCTACGAGCAGTACTTC. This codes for CASSRGMELSYEQYF.

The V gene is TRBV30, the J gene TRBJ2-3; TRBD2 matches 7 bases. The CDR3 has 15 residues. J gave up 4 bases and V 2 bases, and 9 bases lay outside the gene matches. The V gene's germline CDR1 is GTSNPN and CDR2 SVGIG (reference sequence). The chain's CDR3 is CAWSIGGSRADTQYF. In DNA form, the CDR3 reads TGTGCCTGGAGTATCGGGGGGTCTAGGGCAGATACGCAGTATTTT.

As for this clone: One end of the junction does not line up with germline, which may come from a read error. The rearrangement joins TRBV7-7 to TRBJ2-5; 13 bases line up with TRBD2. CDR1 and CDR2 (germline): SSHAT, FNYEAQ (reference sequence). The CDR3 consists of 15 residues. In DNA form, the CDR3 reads TGTGCTAGCAGCTGGACTAGCGGGAGCCAAGAGACCCAGTACTTC. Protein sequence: CASSWTSGSQETQYF.